This T cell receptor (beta chain) is from a study of CD8 T cells in Susac syndrome. V was trimmed by 5 bases and J by 13 bases, leaving 12 bases between them. Per the germline V gene, CDR1 is LGHNT and CDR2 is FRNRAP. This CDR3 has 11 amino acids. With random hexamers, 0.5 to 1 ug RNA was reverse transcribed. The method of amplification for TCR beta CDR3 was immunoSEQ multiplex PCR, covering 54 Vbeta and 13 Jbeta. MiXCR, run by TCRdb on the immunoSEQ multiplex PCR reads, gives a single entry per CDR3 protein. Of approximately 110,000 distinct CDR3 sequences listed, more than 85% are singletons. TCR beta from blood CD8+ and CD4+ T cells was sequenced. Negative isolation was applied to CD8+ and CD4+ T cells, and FACS enrichment was applied to TEMRA cells.

This clonotype was sampled from a human donor with multiple sclerosis. What was sequenced was CD8+ T cells from PBMCs. This chain connects TRBV12-5 to TRBJ2-1, with D perhaps TRBD1 (6 bases). CDR3 nucleotides: TGTGCTAGTGGTATCACAGGGTTTCAGTTCTTC. Protein sequence: CASGITGFQFF.